Listed here is a single T cell receptor (beta chain). This CDR3 spans 15 amino acids. V shed 4 bases, J shed 5 bases, and the junction held 2 bases outside the gene matches. The V gene's germline CDR1 is SGHRS and CDR2 YFSETQ. This record belongs to a study of human T cells and chemical hapten exposure. A single record per CDR3 protein comes from TCRdb applying MiXCR to the RACE reads. The data show some 100,000 distinct CDR3 sequences, with about 9.3% seen just once and about 2% held by the top ten. The sample's time point: patch test 2, 6 weeks after DPC sensitization. Treatment here: therapeutic diphenylcyclopropenone sensitization with weekly scalp DPC.

This chain connects TRBV5-1 to TRBJ2-2; 13 positions agree with TRBD2. Sequences were derived from whole blood, sampled in connection with sensitization to the hapten diphenylcyclopropenone (DPC). This TCR was sampled from a woman between 40 and 55 years old with alopecia areata. Some clones in this sample may be carry-over from other donors' samples. CDR3 nucleotide sequence: TGCGCCAGCAGCGGACTAGCGGGAGAAACCGGGGAGCTGTTTTTT. Its translation: CASSGLAGETGELFF.